This TCR beta chain is from a study of technical replicates of blood from a handful of donors. This clone was seen only once. Clones were sequenced by immunoSEQ multiplex PCR, and TCRdb holds only the in-frame ones, with some missing. The sample contains just under 85,000 clones, about 92% of which appear only once. The source material was T cells isolated from PBMCs. The clonotype originates from a human donor in good health.

The CDR3 loop is CASSLDPVSGANVLTF. CDR3 DNA: TGCGCCAGCAGCTTGGATCCTGTCTCTGGGGCCAACGTCCTGACTTTC. This chain uses TRBV5-1 with TRBJ2-6; D gene ambiguous. The germline V gene encodes CDR1 SGHRS and CDR2 YFSETQ. The CDR3 length is 16 residues. V lost 0 bases and J lost 0, with 7 bases in between.